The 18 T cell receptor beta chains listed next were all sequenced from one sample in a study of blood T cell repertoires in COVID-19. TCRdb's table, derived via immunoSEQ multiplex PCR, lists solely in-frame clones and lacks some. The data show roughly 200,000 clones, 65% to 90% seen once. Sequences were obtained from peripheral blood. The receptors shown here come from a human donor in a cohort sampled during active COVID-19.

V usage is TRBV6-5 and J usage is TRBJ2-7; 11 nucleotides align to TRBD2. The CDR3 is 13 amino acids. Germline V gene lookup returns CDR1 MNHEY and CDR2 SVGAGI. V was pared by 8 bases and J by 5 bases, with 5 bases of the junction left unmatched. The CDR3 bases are TGTGCCAGCTTAACTAGCGGGAGCCACGAGCAGTACTTC. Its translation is CASLTSGSHEQYF.

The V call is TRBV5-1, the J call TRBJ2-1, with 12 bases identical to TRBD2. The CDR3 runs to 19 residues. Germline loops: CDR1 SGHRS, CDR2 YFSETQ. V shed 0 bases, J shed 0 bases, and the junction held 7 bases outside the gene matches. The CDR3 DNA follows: TGCGCCAGCAGCTTGGGACTAGCGGGAGCGTATTTCTCCTACAATGAGCAGTTCTTC. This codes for CASSLGLAGAYFSYNEQFF. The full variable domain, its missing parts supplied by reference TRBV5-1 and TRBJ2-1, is KAGVTQTPRYLIKTRGQQVTLSCSPISGHRSVSWYQQTPGQGLQFLFEYFSETQRNKGNFPGRFSGRQFSNSRSEMNVSTLELGDSALYLCASSLGLAGAYFSYNEQFFGPGTRLTVL.

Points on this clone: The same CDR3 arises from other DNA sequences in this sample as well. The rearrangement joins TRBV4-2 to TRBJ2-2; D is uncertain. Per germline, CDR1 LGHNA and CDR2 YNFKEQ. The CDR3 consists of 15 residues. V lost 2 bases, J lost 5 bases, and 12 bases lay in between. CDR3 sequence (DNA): TGTGCCAGCAGCCAAAGAGGTTACGATACCGGGGAGCTGTTTTTT. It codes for CASSQRGYDTGELFF.

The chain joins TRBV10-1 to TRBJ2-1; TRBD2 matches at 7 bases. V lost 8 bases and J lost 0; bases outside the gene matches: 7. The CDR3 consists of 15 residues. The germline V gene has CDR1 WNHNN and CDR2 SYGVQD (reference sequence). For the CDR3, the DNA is TGCGCCAGCTCTCCGGGAGGACCCTCCTACAATGAGCAGTTCTTC. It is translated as CASSPGGPSYNEQFF.

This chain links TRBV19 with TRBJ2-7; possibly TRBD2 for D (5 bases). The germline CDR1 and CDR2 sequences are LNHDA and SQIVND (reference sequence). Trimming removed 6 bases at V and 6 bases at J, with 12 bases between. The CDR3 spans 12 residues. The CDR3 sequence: CASSGNRPEQYF. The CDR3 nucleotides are TGTGCCAGTAGCGGGAATCGTCCCGAGCAGTACTTC.

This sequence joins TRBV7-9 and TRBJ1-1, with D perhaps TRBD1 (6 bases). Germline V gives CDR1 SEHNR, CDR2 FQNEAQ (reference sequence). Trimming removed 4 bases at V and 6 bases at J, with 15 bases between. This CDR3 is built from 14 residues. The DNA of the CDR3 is TGTGCCAGCAGCTCTGTTTCGGGGGGCGCTGAAGCTTTCTTT. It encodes CASSSVSGGAEAFF. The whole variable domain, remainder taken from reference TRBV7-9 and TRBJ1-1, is DTGVSQNPRHKITKRGQNVTFRCDPISEHNRLYWYRQTLGQGPEFLTYFQNEAQLEKSRLLSDRFSAERPKGSFSTLEIQRTEQGDSAMYLCASSSVSGGAEAFFGQGTRLTVV.

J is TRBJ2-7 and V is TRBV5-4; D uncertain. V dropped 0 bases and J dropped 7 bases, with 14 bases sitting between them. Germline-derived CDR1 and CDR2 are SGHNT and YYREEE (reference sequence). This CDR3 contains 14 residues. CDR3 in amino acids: CASSLAGNRREQYF. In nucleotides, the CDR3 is TGTGCCAGCAGCTTGGCCGGTAACCGAAGAGAGCAGTACTTC.

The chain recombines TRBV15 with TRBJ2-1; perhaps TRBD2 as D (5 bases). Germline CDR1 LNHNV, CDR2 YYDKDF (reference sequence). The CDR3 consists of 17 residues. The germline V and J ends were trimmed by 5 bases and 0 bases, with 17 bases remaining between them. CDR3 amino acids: CATSAHSGGASYNEQFF. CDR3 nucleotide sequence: TGTGCCACCAGCGCTCACAGCGGCGGAGCCTCCTACAATGAGCAGTTCTTC. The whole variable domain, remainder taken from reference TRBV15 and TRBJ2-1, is DAMVIQNPRYQVTQFGKPVTLSCSQTLNHNVMYWYQQKSSQAPKLLFHYYDKDFNNEADTPDNFQSRRPNTSFCFLDIRSPGLGDTAMYLCATSAHSGGASYNEQFFGPGTRLTVL.

The CDR3 DNA sequence: TGTGCCAGCGGGGGAACAGGGGCCTACGAGCAGTACTTC. Translating it yields CASGGTGAYEQYF. The chain couples TRBV2 to TRBJ2-7, with TRBD1 matching 7 bases. CDR3 length equals 13 residues. Germline V gene sequence: CDR1 SNHLY, CDR2 FYNNEI. V lost 8 bases and J lost 2; bases outside the gene matches: 6.

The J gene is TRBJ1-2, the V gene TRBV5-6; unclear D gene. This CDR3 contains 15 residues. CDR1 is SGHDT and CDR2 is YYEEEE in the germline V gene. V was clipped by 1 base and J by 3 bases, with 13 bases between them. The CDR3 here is CASSLKFLNYYGYTF. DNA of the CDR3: TGTGCCAGCAGCTTGAAGTTTTTGAACTACTATGGCTACACCTTC.

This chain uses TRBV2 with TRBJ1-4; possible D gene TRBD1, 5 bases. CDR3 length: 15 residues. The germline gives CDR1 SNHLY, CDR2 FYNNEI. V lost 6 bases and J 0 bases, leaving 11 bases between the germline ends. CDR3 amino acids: CASRATGTTNEKLFF. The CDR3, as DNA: TGTGCCAGCAGGGCTACAGGTACAACTAATGAAAAACTGTTTTTT.

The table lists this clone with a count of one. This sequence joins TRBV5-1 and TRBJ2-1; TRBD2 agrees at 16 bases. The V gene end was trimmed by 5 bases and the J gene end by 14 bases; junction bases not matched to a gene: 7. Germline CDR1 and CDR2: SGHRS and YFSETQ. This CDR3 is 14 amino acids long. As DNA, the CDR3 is TGCGCCAGCAGTCCCGGGACTAGCGGGAGGGGGGAGTTCTTC. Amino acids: CASSPGTSGRGEFF.

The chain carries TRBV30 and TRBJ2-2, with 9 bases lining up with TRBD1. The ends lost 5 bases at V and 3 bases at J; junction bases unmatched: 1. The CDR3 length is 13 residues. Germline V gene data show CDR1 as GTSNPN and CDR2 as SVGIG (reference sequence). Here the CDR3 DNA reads TGTGCCTGGGACAGGGGGGACACCGGGGAGCTGTTTTTT. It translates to CAWDRGDTGELFF.

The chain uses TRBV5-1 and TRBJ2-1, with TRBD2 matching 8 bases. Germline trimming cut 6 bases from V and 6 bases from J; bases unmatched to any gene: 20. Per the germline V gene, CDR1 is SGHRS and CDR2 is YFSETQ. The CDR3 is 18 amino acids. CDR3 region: CASKLGWQTSAHLNEQFF. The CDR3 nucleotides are TGCGCCAGCAAGCTTGGCTGGCAGACTAGCGCCCACCTCAATGAGCAGTTCTTC. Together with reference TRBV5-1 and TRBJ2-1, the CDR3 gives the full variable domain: KAGVTQTPRYLIKTRGQQVTLSCSPISGHRSVSWYQQTPGQGLQFLFEYFSETQRNKGNFPGRFSGRQFSNSRSEMNVSTLELGDSALYLCASKLGWQTSAHLNEQFFGPGTRLTVL.

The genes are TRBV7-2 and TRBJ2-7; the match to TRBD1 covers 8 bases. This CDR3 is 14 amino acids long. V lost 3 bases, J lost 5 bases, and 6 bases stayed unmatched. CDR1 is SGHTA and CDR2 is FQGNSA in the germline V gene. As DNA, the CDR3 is TGTGCCAGCAGCTTGTTAAGACAGGGGAACGAGCAGTACTTC. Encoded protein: CASSLLRQGNEQYF.

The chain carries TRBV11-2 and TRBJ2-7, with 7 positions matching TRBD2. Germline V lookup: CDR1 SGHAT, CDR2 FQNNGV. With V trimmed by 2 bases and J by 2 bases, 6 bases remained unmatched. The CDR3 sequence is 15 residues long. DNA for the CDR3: TGTGCCAGCAGCTTACGAGCGGGACTACCCTACGAGCAGTACTTC. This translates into CASSLRAGLPYEQYF.

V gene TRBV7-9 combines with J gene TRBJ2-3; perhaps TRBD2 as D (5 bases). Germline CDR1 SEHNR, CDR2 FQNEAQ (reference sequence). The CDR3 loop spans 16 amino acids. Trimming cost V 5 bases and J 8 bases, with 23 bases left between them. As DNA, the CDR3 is TGTGCCAGCAGCCCCGCCCAAGCGGTCGCCCTGGGTACGCAGTATTTT. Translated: CASSPAQAVALGTQYF.

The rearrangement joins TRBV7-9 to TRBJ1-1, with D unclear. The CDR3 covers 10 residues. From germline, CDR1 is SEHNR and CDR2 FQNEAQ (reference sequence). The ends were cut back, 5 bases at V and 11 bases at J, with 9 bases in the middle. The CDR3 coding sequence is TGTGCCAGCAGCCGAATACACGCTTTCTTT. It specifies CASSRIHAFF.